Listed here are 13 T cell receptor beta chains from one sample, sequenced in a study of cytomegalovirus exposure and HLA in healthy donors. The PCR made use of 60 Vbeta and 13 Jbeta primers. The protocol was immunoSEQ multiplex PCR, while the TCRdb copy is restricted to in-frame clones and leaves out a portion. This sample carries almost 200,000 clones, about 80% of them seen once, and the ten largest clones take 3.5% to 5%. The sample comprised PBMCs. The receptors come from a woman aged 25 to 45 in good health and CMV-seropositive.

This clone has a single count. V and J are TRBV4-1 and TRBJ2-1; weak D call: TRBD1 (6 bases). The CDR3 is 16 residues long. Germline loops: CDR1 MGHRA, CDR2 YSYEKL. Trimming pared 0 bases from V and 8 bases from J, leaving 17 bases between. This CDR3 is CASSQEPGYREDEQFF. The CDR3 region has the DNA TGCGCCAGCAGCCAAGAACCGGGCTACAGGGAAGATGAGCAGTTCTTC.

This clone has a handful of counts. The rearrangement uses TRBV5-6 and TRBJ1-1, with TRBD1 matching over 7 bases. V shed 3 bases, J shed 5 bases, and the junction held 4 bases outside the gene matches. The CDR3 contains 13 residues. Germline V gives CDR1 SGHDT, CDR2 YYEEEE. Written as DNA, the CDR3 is TGTGCCAGCAGCTACACAGGGGAAACTGAAGCTTTCTTT. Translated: CASSYTGETEAFF.

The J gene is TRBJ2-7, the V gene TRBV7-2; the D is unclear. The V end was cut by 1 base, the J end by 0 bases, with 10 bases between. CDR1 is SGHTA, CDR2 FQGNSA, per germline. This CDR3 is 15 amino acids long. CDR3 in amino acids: CASSLGSVDSYEQYF. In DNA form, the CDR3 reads TGTGCCAGCAGCTTAGGGAGCGTCGACTCCTACGAGCAGTACTTC.

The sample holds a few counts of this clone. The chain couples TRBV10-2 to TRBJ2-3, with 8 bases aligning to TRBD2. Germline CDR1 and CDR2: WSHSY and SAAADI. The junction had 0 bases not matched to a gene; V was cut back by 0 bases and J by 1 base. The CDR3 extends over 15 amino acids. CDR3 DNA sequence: TGCGCCAGCAGTGAGTCGACTAGCGGCACAGATACGCAGTATTTT. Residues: CASSESTSGTDTQYF.

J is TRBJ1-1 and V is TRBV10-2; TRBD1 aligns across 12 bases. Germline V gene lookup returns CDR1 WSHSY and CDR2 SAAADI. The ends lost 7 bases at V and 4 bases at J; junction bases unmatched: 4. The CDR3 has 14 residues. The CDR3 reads CASTRGQGATEAFF. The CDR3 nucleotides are TGCGCCAGCACAAGGGGACAGGGGGCCACTGAAGCTTTCTTT.

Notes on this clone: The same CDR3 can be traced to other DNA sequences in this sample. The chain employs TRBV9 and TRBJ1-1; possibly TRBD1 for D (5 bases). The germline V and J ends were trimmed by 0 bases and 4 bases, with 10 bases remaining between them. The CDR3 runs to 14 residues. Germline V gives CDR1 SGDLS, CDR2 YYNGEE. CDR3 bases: TGTGCCAGCAGCGTAGATCCGGGGGGCACTGAAGCTTTCTTT. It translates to CASSVDPGGTEAFF. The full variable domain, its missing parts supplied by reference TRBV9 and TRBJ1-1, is DSGVTQTPKHLITATGQRVTLRCSPRSGDLSVYWYQQSLDQGLQFLIQYYNGEERAKGNILERFSAQQFPDLHSELNLSSLELGDSALYFCASSVDPGGTEAFFGQGTRLTVV.

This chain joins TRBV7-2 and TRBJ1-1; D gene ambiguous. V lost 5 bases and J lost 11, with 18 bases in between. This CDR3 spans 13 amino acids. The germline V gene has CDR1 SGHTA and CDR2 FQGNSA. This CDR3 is CASSDNTARNAFF. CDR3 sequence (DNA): TGTGCCAGCAGCGACAATACTGCGAGAAATGCTTTCTTT.

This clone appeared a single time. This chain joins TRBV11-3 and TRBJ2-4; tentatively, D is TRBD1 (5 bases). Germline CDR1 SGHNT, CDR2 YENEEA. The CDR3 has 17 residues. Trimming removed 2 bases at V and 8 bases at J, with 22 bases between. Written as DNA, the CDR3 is TGTGCCAGCAGCTTAAATTATCTAAGGGGAACCCGGGACATTCAGTACTTC. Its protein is CASSLNYLRGTRDIQYF. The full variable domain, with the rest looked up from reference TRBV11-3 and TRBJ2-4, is EAGVVQSPRYKIIEKKQPVAFWCNPISGHNTLYWYLQNLGQGPELLIRYENEEAVDDSQLPKDRFSAERLKGVDSTLKIQPAELGDSAVYLCASSLNYLRGTRDIQYFGAGTRLSVL.

The CDR3 DNA reads as TGCGCCAGCAGTGAGGCGGGACTAGCGAGCACCGGGGAGCTGTTTTTT. It yields the protein CASSEAGLASTGELFF. The genes are TRBV10-1 and TRBJ2-2, with TRBD2 identical over 10 bases. CDR1 is WNHNN and CDR2 is SYGVQD in the germline V gene (reference sequence). The CDR3 sequence is 16 residues long. Trimming removed 2 bases from V and 4 bases from J; junction bases left unmatched: 4.

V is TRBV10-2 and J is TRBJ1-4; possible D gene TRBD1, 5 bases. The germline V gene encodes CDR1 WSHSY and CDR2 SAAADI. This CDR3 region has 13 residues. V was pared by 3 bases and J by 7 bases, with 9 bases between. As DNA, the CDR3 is TGCGCCAGCAGTGACGGGGGGGGTGAAAAACTGTTTTTT. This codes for CASSDGGGEKLFF.

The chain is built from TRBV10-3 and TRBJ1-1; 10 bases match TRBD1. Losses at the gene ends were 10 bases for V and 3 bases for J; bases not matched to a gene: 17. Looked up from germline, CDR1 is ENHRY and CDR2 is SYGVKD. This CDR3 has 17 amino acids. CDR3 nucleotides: TGTGCCAGCCGACACCGGACAGGGGGAGGGAGCGACACTGAAGCTTTCTTT. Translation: CASRHRTGGGSDTEAFF.

CDR3: CASSDGLAGWAGELFF. The DNA of the CDR3 is TGTGCCAGCAGTGATGGTCTAGCGGGATGGGCCGGGGAGCTGTTTTTT. V is TRBV6-1 and J is TRBJ2-2, with 9 bases aligning to TRBD2. The V gene end was trimmed by 3 bases and the J gene end by 6 bases; junction bases not matched to a gene: 8. Germline CDR1 is MNHNS and CDR2 is SASEGT. The CDR3 has 16 amino acids.

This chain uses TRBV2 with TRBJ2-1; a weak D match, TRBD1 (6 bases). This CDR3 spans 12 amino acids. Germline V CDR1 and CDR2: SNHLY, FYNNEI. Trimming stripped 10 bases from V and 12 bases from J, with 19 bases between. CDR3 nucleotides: TGTGCCATCACCACAGGGAATAATAGGCAGTTCTTC. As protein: CAITTGNNRQFF.